This TCR beta chain derives from a study of T-cell memory formation after mild COVID-19 (dated by TCRdb to about 2021). With respect to the entire study: Most TCR sequence clusters were specific to one of the two donors. In two donors, T-cell clones that expanded and contracted after mild COVID-19 were followed by sequencing TCRalpha and TCRbeta repertoires longitudinally. The cohort comprised two young, previously healthy adult volunteers, one female and one male.

This clonotype was counted at least ten times. Its binding antigen is unknown. Base qualities are not at hand, and no much larger clone is one base apart. The sequencer was an Illumina NovaSeq 6000. TCRalpha and TCRbeta cDNA libraries were built by 5'RACE with constant-segment primers, adding sample barcodes and unique molecular identifiers. RNA was extracted from every sample with Trizol reagent. Library amplification was performed in two PCR steps, and a second sample barcode and Illumina TruSeq adapters were introduced in the second step. Sequencing of the libraries was done on an Illumina NovaSeq, producing 2 x 150 bp paired-end reads. Turning to the authors' computational methods: Reads were demultiplexed and collapsed into UMI-guided consensus sequences with migec v1.2.7. With mixcr v2.1.11, UMI consensuses were aligned to TRA and TRB V and J templates and assembled into clonotypes. Expanded or contracted clonotypes were those called significant by both edgeR and NoisET, with noise models trained on biological replicates. For edgeR calls, the cutoffs were a false discovery rate-adjusted p below 0.01 and a log2 fold-change threshold of 1. As an exploratory analysis of dynamics, max-normalized trajectories of the 1000 most abundant clonotypes were examined with PCA combined with hierarchical clustering. Each responding clone was given a CD4 or CD8 phenotype based on the CD4+ and CD8+ repertoires, which had been sequenced separately. Starting from the raw public reads, TCRdb applied fastp trimming at Q25, assembled clones with MiXCR and retained in-frame beta chains. Rows merge per CDR3 protein into single entries with the most common DNA and genes. The V and J calls, along with clone size, are taken from TCRdb and not from the paper's own processing. The sample yields hundreds of thousands of distinct CDR3 sequences; 20% to 25% were counted once. Roughly 9.7% of the sample comes from the top ten.

What the work shows at the level of the full study, not this receptor alone: Contracting CD4+ clones turned up mainly in the CM and EM memory subsets, whereas EMRA was where CD8+ clones were enriched. Some responding clones were detected in pre-infection memory, which suggested that pre-existing cross-reactive memory T cells had joined the SARS-CoV-2 response. Balanced CD4/CD8 phenotypes were observed for clones contracting from day 15 to 85, whereas a bias towards CD4+ was observed for a second wave of clones expanding from day 15 to 37. SARS-CoV-2 specificity was not confirmed for the second-wave clones peaking on day 37. Only a couple of mild cases were covered by the study, and larger cohorts that include severe cases with pre-infection samples were considered necessary.

PBMCs were isolated by Ficoll-Paque density gradient centrifugation. The TCR sequence derives from an adult woman who had mild COVID-19 (a few samples of this study predate the infection). The sample titles of this study are shuffled in the database, so cell type and time point are left out; the donor was told from shared clones. The source material was PBMCs or a T cell subset sorted from them (not recorded which).

The CDR3 loop reads CASSLTDSFHGYTF. The nucleotides read TGTGCCAGCAGCCTGACCGACAGTTTTCATGGCTACACCTTC. The chain is made from TRBV7-2 and TRBJ1-2, with a tentative D gene TRBD1 over 5 matching bases. Taken from cysteine to phenylalanine, the CDR3 has 14 residues. The CDR3 DNA has 42 bases and is translated from base 1. For CDR1 and CDR2, the germline V gene lists SGHTA and FQGNSA. V and J lose 5 bases and 6 bases, and a span of 16 bases separates them.